This TCR beta chain was captured in a study of blood T cell repertoires in COVID-19. About the research overall: The study drew acute and convalescent COVID-19 samples from the United States, Italy and Spain. PBMCs, B-cell-depleted T cells, or T cells were the source of the cDNA or gDNA that made up the material.

Authors' analysis steps: The authors estimated nucleated cell counts from reference gene primer amplification. Clones were read by immunoSEQ multiplex PCR, and TCRdb kept only the in-frame ones, dropping some. Clone size and the V and J calls come from that table; the DNA yielded D and trimming. This sample has 150,000 to 200,000 clones, with around 83% found just once. The clonotype originates from a woman aged 80 or older in a cohort sampled during active or convalescent COVID-19. The sample was peripheral blood.

The chain's CDR3 is CASSEQGFYNSPLHF. The CDR3 DNA reads TGTGCCAGCAGTGAACAGGGATTTTATAATTCACCCCTCCACTTT. The chain employs TRBV25-1 and TRBJ1-6; possible D gene TRBD1, 5 bases. The CDR3 has 15 amino acids. Germline V CDR1 and CDR2: MGHDK, SYGVNS. Trimming cost V 2 bases and J 4 bases, with 9 bases left between them.